This record looks at one T cell receptor (beta chain) sequence and its context. Its specificity is unknown. The sample originates from a study of cytomegalovirus exposure and HLA in healthy donors. Study-wide results and limits: TCR beta V- and J-gene trimming, according to a later analysis, was linked to a missense DCLRE1C variant.

CDR3 length: 15 residues. Per germline, CDR1 LNHDA and CDR2 SQIVND (reference sequence). Unmatched junction bases numbered 8, after V lost 3 bases and J lost 3 bases. PCR employed 60 Vbeta and 13 Jbeta primers. Clones were read by immunoSEQ multiplex PCR, and TCRdb kept only the in-frame ones, dropping some. The sample has 100,000 to 120,000 clones; 60% to 85% are singletons. The TCR comes from a middle-aged man in good health and CMV-seronegative. Sequencing used PBMCs. This rearrangement joins TRBV19 to TRBJ2-7; 7 positions match TRBD1. The CDR3 nucleotides are TGTGCCAGTAGTATCCGGACAGGAATAATCTACGAGCAGTACTTC. It translates to CASSIRTGIIYEQYF.